The 8 T cell receptor beta chains in this list originate from one sample, sequenced in a study of regulatory T cells in long-lasting Graves disease. Time point defined: persistent/refractory GD, antithyroid drugs over 5 years with positive TRAb. From RNA extracted from PBMCs, the TCR library was made. Investigators prepared the TCR beta libraries by applying iRepertoire HTBI primers and Arm-PCR of CDR3 regions. One entry per CDR3 protein results from TCRdb running MiXCR on the multiplex PCR reads. The sample contains roughly 450,000 distinct CDR3 sequences, around 20% of which appear only once. This specimen consisted of peripheral blood mononuclear cells (PBMCs), obtained when the disease was refractory, from a patient treated with antithyroid drugs. The source of these receptors is a female donor with Graves disease.

Concerning this clonotype itself: At one boundary the junction diverges from the germline segment, which might be a read error. The chain is built from TRBV10-3 and TRBJ2-7; 11 bases fit TRBD1. The CDR3 has 16 residues. The V gene's germline CDR1 is ENHRY and CDR2 SYGVKD. CDR3 in amino acids: CASSYPGTGGQSEQYF. The DNA for the CDR3 is TGTGCCAGCAGTTACCCGGGGACAGGGGGGCAGAGCGAGCAGTACTTC.

Concerning this clonotype itself: A read error may explain this, as a much larger clone is one base away. The rearrangement joins TRBV7-2 to TRBJ2-7; D tentatively fits TRBD1 or TRBD2 (5 bases each). In germline, CDR1 is SGHTA, CDR2 FQGNSA. The CDR3 covers 15 residues. CDR3 nucleotide sequence: TGTGCCAGCAGCTTAGTTCGGGACGCCTCCTACGAGCAGCACTTC. This sequence encodes CASSLVRDASYEQHF.

The chain employs TRBV3-1 and TRBJ2-5, with 8 positions matching TRBD1. The ends lost 3 bases at V and 3 bases at J; junction bases unmatched: 9. The germline V gene encodes CDR1 LGHDT and CDR2 YNNKEL (reference sequence). This CDR3 is 16 amino acids long. The CDR3 region has the DNA TGTGCCAGCAGCCACTCCGGGGACAGGCAAAAAGAGACCCAGTACTTC. This encodes CASSHSGDRQKETQYF.

This clonotype was seen a few times. V is TRBV3-1 and J is TRBJ1-1; 7 bases match TRBD1. The CDR3 is made up of 14 amino acids. The germline gives CDR1 LGHDT, CDR2 YNNKEL (reference sequence). The ends lost 2 bases at V and 8 bases at J; junction bases unmatched: 8. CDR3: CASSQSARDREAFF. The DNA of the CDR3 is TGTGCCAGCAGCCAAAGCGCCAGGGACAGAGAAGCTTTCTTT. Together with reference TRBV3-1 and TRBJ1-1, the CDR3 gives the full variable domain: DTAVSQTPKYLVTQMGNDKSIKCEQNLGHDTMYWYKQDSKKFLKIMFSYNNKELIINETVPNRFSPKSPDKAHLNLHINSLELGDSAVYFCASSQSARDREAFFGQGTRLTVV.

This clonotype was seen repeatedly, ten times or more. Germline and junction disagree at one end, which may indicate a read error. The rearrangement joins TRBV5-1 to TRBJ2-7; D gene ambiguous. The CDR3 extends over 12 amino acids. Germline CDR1 is SGHRS and CDR2 is YFSETQ. The CDR3, as DNA: TGTGCCAGCAGCTTACGGTCCTACGAGCAGTACTTC. The encoded protein is CASSLRSYEQYF.

This clonotype was counted between two and nine times. This chain links TRBV7-9 with TRBJ2-7, with D tentatively TRBD1 (5 bases). Germline-derived CDR1 and CDR2 are SEHNR and FQNEAQ (reference sequence). This CDR3 has 16 residues. V lost 5 bases to trimming and J lost 5 bases, with 22 bases between them. CDR3 coding DNA: TGTGCCAGCAGCCCGCTTGGCGCAGGGTCATGGAACGAGCAGTACTTC. Amino acids: CASSPLGAGSWNEQYF.

The rearrangement uses TRBV5-1 and TRBJ2-2, with no clear D. Germline assignment: CDR1 SGHRS and CDR2 YFSETQ. The CDR3 is made up of 12 amino acids. Deletions cut 4 bases from V and 7 bases from J, with 8 bases between. The DNA for the CDR3 is TGCGCCAGCAGCCAACCTATCGGGGAGCTGTTTTTT. Translating it yields CASSQPIGELFF.

There are many counts of this clonotype. This chain links TRBV6-5 with TRBJ2-7, with 9 nucleotides matching TRBD2. This CDR3 contains 18 residues. Unmatched junction bases numbered 14, after V lost 0 bases and J lost 5 bases. In germline, CDR1 is MNHEY, CDR2 SVGAGI. The CDR3 nucleotides are TGTGCCAGCAGTTACTCCTCACCCTCCTTAGGCGGGGGGGACGAGCAGTACTTC. Translated, it gives CASSYSSPSLGGGDEQYF.